The entry below describes one TCR beta chain. CDR1 and CDR2 from the germline V gene are SGHVS and FQNEAQ. The V segment lost 3 bases and the J segment 8 bases; nucleotides outside the gene matches: 13. CDR3 length: 18 residues. The data originate from a study of blood T cell repertoires in COVID-19. Study-wide background: Acute and convalescent COVID-19 samples came from the United States, Italy and Spain. PBMCs, B-cell-depleted T cells, or T cells provided the cDNA or gDNA that made up the material.

In the authors' workflow: Counts of nucleated cells, estimated from reference gene primer amplification, were obtained. Assay: immunoSEQ multiplex PCR; the TCRdb copy retains only in-frame clones and omits some. Clonal size and the V and J genes are those of that table, whereas D and trimming came from the DNA. In the table there are fewer than 55,000 clones, 80% to 90% of which are singletons. The V call is TRBV7-8, the J call TRBJ2-2; TRBD2 agrees at 12 bases. Input material: peripheral blood. This receptor was identified in a woman in her sixties or seventies with acute or convalescent COVID-19. The CDR3 loop is CASSFIRTSGATPGELFF. In nucleotides, the CDR3 is TGTGCCAGCAGCTTCATAAGGACTAGCGGGGCCACACCGGGGGAGCTGTTTTTT.